This TCR beta chain came from a study of OX40 agonist ivuxolimab in advanced cancers. Study context: Earlier treatment with anti-PD-1, anti-PD-L1 or anti-CTLA-4 was permitted, and about 40% had received some.

V lost 0 bases, J lost 2 bases, and 16 bases lay in between. Germline CDR1 and CDR2: SGHNT and YYREEE (reference sequence). The CDR3 is 17 amino acids. Study-wide results and caveats: By week 6 at 0.1 to 3.0 mg/kg, blood CD4+ and CD8+ T cells had expanded clonally.

Blood got drawn at baseline, again on cycle 4 day 1, and then on cycle 7 day 1. Comment on this clone: The antigen is not known.

The method was immunoSEQ multiplex PCR; TCRdb's version includes in-frame clones alone and lacks a portion of them. This sample has some 65,000 clones, with about nine tenths found just once. The sequence came from an adult with an advanced solid tumor such as melanoma, head and neck, liver or kidney cancer. The rearrangement joins TRBV5-4 to TRBJ2-3; D is ambiguous. The sample in question was CD4+ or CD8+ T cells sorted from blood, obtained in a trial of the OX40 agonist ivuxolimab. The CDR3 coding sequence is TGTGCCAGCAGCTTGGCCGGTGTCGTTTCCCCCACAGATACGCAGTATTTT. It specifies CASSLAGVVSPTDTQYF.